The 8 T cell receptor beta chains listed next were all sequenced from one sample in a study of T cells in Graves' hyperthyroidism and ophthalmopathy. From RNA transcripts, TCR beta CDR3 regions were amplified. TCR CDR3 underwent first-round RT-PCR with the HTBI primer set. Each CDR3 protein is one row after TCRdb ran MiXCR on the multiplex PCR reads. Here the sample spans roughly 700,000 distinct CDR3 sequences, about 14% being singletons. Input material: blood. All receptors derive from a woman aged 18-29 years with Graves' hyperthyroidism.

Many counts were recorded for this clonotype. The CDR3: CASSGLAGGSYNEQFF. Here the CDR3 DNA reads TGTGCCAGCAGCGGATTAGCGGGAGGGTCCTACAATGAGCAGTTCTTC. The V and J genes are TRBV9 and TRBJ2-1, with 11 bases that match TRBD2. The CDR3 consists of 16 residues. V lost 3 bases, J lost 1 base, and 3 bases stayed unmatched. Germline V gene sequence: CDR1 SGDLS, CDR2 YYNGEE.

This clonotype was observed a few times. CDR3 DNA: TGTGCCAGCAGCTTAGGCGGCATATACACTGAAGCTTTCTTT. Translating it yields CASSLGGIYTEAFF. The chain has TRBV7-9 and TRBJ1-1; D gene unclear. Per germline, CDR1 SEHNR and CDR2 FQNEAQ (reference sequence). Trimming took off 1 base at V and 3 bases at J, with 9 bases between the two ends. The CDR3 is made up of 14 amino acids.

The chain employs TRBV20-1 and TRBJ2-3; D call uncertain. There are 14 residues in the CDR3. Germline assignment: CDR1 DFQATT and CDR2 SNEGSKA (reference sequence). The V end lost 2 bases, the J end lost 2 bases, and 11 bases lay between the germline ends. Here the CDR3 DNA reads TGCAGTGCTAGACATGCTCGCCTCACAGATACGCAGTATTTT. Translated: CSARHARLTDTQYF.

This clonotype was counted many times. The rearrangement links TRBV28 to TRBJ2-7; 7 nucleotides align to TRBD1. The junction had 15 bases not matched to a gene; V was cut back by 6 bases and J by 4 bases. This CDR3 region has 16 residues. From germline, CDR1 is MDHEN and CDR2 SYDVKM. CDR3 nucleotide sequence: TGTGCCAGCAGCCAAAGACAGGGATGGACCTCTTACGAGCAGTACTTC. Its protein product is CASSQRQGWTSYEQYF.

This clonotype was recorded at least ten times. The chain employs TRBV28 and TRBJ2-5; perhaps TRBD1 as D (6 bases). V was clipped by 5 bases and J by 1 base, with 11 bases between them. The length of the CDR3 is 14 residues. Germline CDR1 and CDR2: MDHEN and SYDVKM. CDR3 loop: CASSPWTAQETQYF. The CDR3, as DNA: TGTGCCAGCAGTCCCTGGACAGCCCAAGAGACCCAGTACTTC.

In this sample, this clonotype turned up a few times. CDR3 region: CASSEGYTGELFF. CDR3 in DNA: TGTGCCAGCAGTGAGGGGTACACCGGGGAGCTGTTTTTT. The chain couples TRBV2 to TRBJ2-2, with D unresolved. CDR1 is SNHLY and CDR2 is FYNNEI in the germline V gene. CDR3 size: 13 residues. V was shortened by 3 bases and J by 3 bases, with 5 bases between the two germline ends.

This clonotype was counted ten times or more. The V and J genes are TRBV2 and TRBJ2-3; TRBD2 aligns across 7 bases. This CDR3 is built from 14 residues. V dropped 6 bases and J dropped 2; count of bases not matched to a gene: 5. From germline, CDR1 is SNHLY and CDR2 FYNNEI. CDR3: CASREAGVTDTQYF. CDR3 nucleotides: TGTGCCAGCAGAGAGGCGGGGGTCACAGATACGCAGTATTTT.

This clonotype was observed a few times. This chain uses TRBV18 with TRBJ2-1; possibly TRBD1 for D (6 bases). Trimming shortened V by 6 bases and J by 2 bases, and 14 bases separated the two germline ends. Germline V gene sequence: CDR1 KGHSH, CDR2 LQKENI. This CDR3 spans 15 amino acids. CDR3 in DNA: TGTGCCAGCTCCCTACAGGGTAGCCCCTACAATGAGCAGTTCTTC. Protein product: CASSLQGSPYNEQFF. The full variable domain, rest sourced from reference TRBV18 and TRBJ2-1, is NAGVMQNPRHLVRRRGQEARLRCSPMKGHSHVYWYRQLPEEGLKFMVYLQKENIIDESGMPKERFSAEFPKEGPSILRIQQVVRGDSAAYFCASSLQGSPYNEQFFGPGTRLTVL.